This TCR beta chain was recovered during a study of technical replicates of blood from a few donors. Profiled with immunoSEQ multiplex PCR; TCRdb holds only in-frame clones, not every one. The data hold about 84,000 clones, with around 97% observed a single time. The CDR3 totals 13 residues. CDR1 is SQVTM and CDR2 is ANQGSEA in the germline V gene. The V gene lost 5 bases and the J gene lost 6 bases, with 14 bases spanning the gap. Material: T cells isolated from PBMCs. The chain uses TRBV29-1 and TRBJ2-4; possible D gene TRBD2, 5 bases. The receptor comes from a human donor in good health. CDR3 sequence: CSVRRRAGNIQYF. The DNA of the CDR3 is TGCAGCGTTCGTCGAAGGGCGGGAAACATTCAGTACTTC.